A single sample gave rise to the 17 T cell receptor beta chains below, sequenced in a study of vaccination effects on CD4 cells after COVID-19. Antigen specificity for these receptors is unknown. The repertoire was sequenced with immunoSEQ multiplex PCR; TCRdb's copy has only in-frame clones and lacks some. The sample lists roughly 41,000 clones, over 65% occurring once. Viral peptide pools were used in the ViraFEST assay to expand antigen-specific CD4+ T cells, and sequencing came afterward. Culture lasted roughly 9 days before CD4+ T cell isolation. Vaccine recipients lacked prior SARS-CoV-2 infection and had negative nucleocapsid antibodies. The sequencing here drew on CD4+ T cells from PBMCs cultured with HCoV-OC43 spike peptides, taken before COVID-19 vaccination. Regarding subset: HCoV-OC43 spike overlapping peptide pool stimulation. The receptors originated from a human donor who received a COVID-19 vaccine.

J is TRBJ1-1 and V is TRBV19; 10 bases align to TRBD1. The V and J ends lost 6 bases and 5 bases, in that order; junction bases with no gene match: 9. CDR3 length: 15 residues. From germline, CDR1 is LNHDA and CDR2 SQIVND (reference sequence). The CDR3: CASRIDRGRTTEAFF. As DNA, the CDR3 is TGTGCCAGTAGAATCGACAGGGGGCGAACAACTGAAGCTTTCTTT.

The chain recombines TRBV5-1 with TRBJ1-1; D possibly corresponds to TRBD1 (6 bases). V dropped 4 bases and J dropped 2 bases, with 12 bases sitting between them. The CDR3 spans 14 residues. Germline CDR1 is SGHRS and CDR2 is YFSETQ. This chain's CDR3 is CASSLRQVNTEAFF. In DNA form, the CDR3 reads TGCGCCAGCAGCCTACGACAGGTTAACACTGAAGCTTTCTTT.

The gene calls are TRBV5-5 and TRBJ2-7; D is perhaps TRBD1 (6 bases). The V end was cut by 4 bases, the J end by 0 bases, with 14 bases between. CDR1 and CDR2 (germline): SGHKS, YYEKEE (reference sequence). CDR3 length: 15 residues. The CDR3 loop is CASSLASQGSYEQYF. CDR3 bases: TGTGCCAGCAGCCTTGCATCACAGGGCTCCTACGAGCAGTACTTC.

The V and J genes are TRBV21-1 and TRBJ2-7. TRBV21-1 is a known pseudogene. CDR3 length: 15 amino acids. This chain's CDR3 is CASSKKGDKPCEQYF. The CDR3 nucleotides read TGTGCCAGCAGCAAAAAGGGCGACAAACCCTGCGAGCAGTACTTC.

This sequence joins TRBV6-5 and TRBJ1-5; possible D gene TRBD1, 5 bases. The CDR3 is made up of 16 amino acids. Germline-derived CDR1 and CDR2 are MNHEY and SVGAGI. The V end lost 3 bases, the J end lost 1 base, and 13 bases lay between the germline ends. The CDR3 loop is CASSYAGGNSNQPQHF. CDR3 in DNA: TGTGCCAGCAGTTATGCCGGGGGGAACAGCAATCAGCCCCAGCATTTT.

CDR3 DNA sequence: TGTGCCAGCAGCTTGGATGGCTCGGGCCCGGGAGAGACCCAGTACTTC. It codes for CASSLDGSGPGETQYF. The chain couples TRBV5-6 to TRBJ2-5; D is ambiguous. CDR3 length: 16 amino acids. Trimming left V 0 bases short and J 4 bases short, with 16 bases between. The germline V gene encodes CDR1 SGHDT and CDR2 YYEEEE.

The V and J genes are TRBV6-5 and TRBJ2-5; D unresolved. From germline, CDR1 is MNHEY and CDR2 SVGAGI. Trimming shortened V by 6 bases and J by 2 bases, and 4 bases separated the two germline ends. This CDR3 has 11 residues. CDR3 DNA sequence: TGTGCCAGCAGCGTTCAAGAGACCCAGTACTTC. It translates to CASSVQETQYF.

This clone has more than one count but fewer than ten. The chain employs TRBV5-1 and TRBJ1-1, with 12 bases fitting TRBD1. Germline values: CDR1 SGHRS, CDR2 YFSETQ. This CDR3 spans 17 amino acids. With 2 bases clipped from V and 3 bases from J, the junction kept 8 bases outside the gene matches. In DNA form, the CDR3 reads TGCGCCAGCAGCTTTGGGACAGGGGGCGTGTTCGACACTGAAGCTTTCTTT. It specifies CASSFGTGGVFDTEAFF. The full variable domain, with the rest looked up from reference TRBV5-1 and TRBJ1-1, is KAGVTQTPRYLIKTRGQQVTLSCSPISGHRSVSWYQQTPGQGLQFLFEYFSETQRNKGNFPGRFSGRQFSNSRSEMNVSTLELGDSALYLCASSFGTGGVFDTEAFFGQGTRLTVV.

In its sample, this clone was seen a few times. This sequence joins TRBV5-6 and TRBJ2-7; no reliable D call. Per the germline V gene, CDR1 is SGHDT and CDR2 is YYEEEE. The V end was cut by 0 bases, the J end by 1 base, with 8 bases between. The CDR3 loop spans 14 amino acids. CDR3 protein: CASSLVVRSYEQYF. CDR3 bases: TGTGCCAGCAGCTTGGTGGTTCGTTCCTACGAGCAGTACTTC.

The chain couples TRBV5-1 to TRBJ1-3, with D uncertain. The CDR3 length is 14 residues. Looked up from germline, CDR1 is SGHRS and CDR2 is YFSETQ. V was clipped by 1 base and J by 8 bases, with 13 bases between them. The CDR3 DNA reads as TGCGCCAGCAGCTTGCAGGCCCCTGAGGACACCATATATTTT. Its protein is CASSLQAPEDTIYF.

The V call is TRBV2, the J call TRBJ2-1; TRBD2 is a possible D gene (6 bases). The CDR3 runs to 16 residues. Trimming stripped 3 bases from V and 2 bases from J, with 14 bases between. Germline V gives CDR1 SNHLY, CDR2 FYNNEI. The DNA for the CDR3 is TGTGCCAGCAGTGAGGAAGGAGGGGCGGCCTACAATGAGCAGTTCTTC. Its protein product is CASSEEGGAAYNEQFF.

The rearrangement links TRBV5-1 to TRBJ2-1; TRBD2 might be the D (5 bases). This CDR3 region has 14 residues. Trimming pared 0 bases from V and 9 bases from J, leaving 13 bases between. CDR1 and CDR2 from the germline V gene are SGHRS and YFSETQ. CDR3 residues: CASSLVGSSGEQFF. The CDR3 coding sequence is TGCGCCAGCAGCTTGGTGGGGAGTTCAGGTGAGCAGTTCTTC.

This chain uses TRBV11-3 with TRBJ2-1, with D uncertain. The CDR3 consists of 16 residues. The germline CDR1 and CDR2 sequences are SGHNT and YENEEA. Trimming shortened V by 4 bases and J by 0 bases, and 13 bases separated the two germline ends. The DNA for the CDR3 is TGTGCCAGCAGCTCCCGTCGGACCAGCTCCTACAATGAGCAGTTCTTC. This translates into CASSSRRTSSYNEQFF.

This rearrangement joins TRBV25-1 to TRBJ1-4, with D hard to call. CDR3 length equals 16 residues. Germline V gene sequence: CDR1 MGHDK, CDR2 SYGVNS. V was cut by 5 bases and J by 0 bases, with 13 bases left in between. CDR3: CASSPRIAATNEKLFF. CDR3 in DNA: TGTGCCAGCAGTCCAAGAATCGCCGCAACTAATGAAAAACTGTTTTTT.

This rearrangement joins TRBV4-1 to TRBJ1-6, with 8 bases that match TRBD1. Per the germline V gene, CDR1 is MGHRA and CDR2 is YSYEKL. The CDR3 has 15 residues. Trimming cost V 1 base and J 7 bases; bases outside gene matches: 3. The CDR3 sequence is CASSQVGTGNSPLHF. CDR3 coding DNA: TGCGCCAGCAGCCAAGTGGGGACAGGCAATTCACCCCTCCACTTT.

V is TRBV30 and J is TRBJ1-2, with TRBD1 as a possible D gene (6 bases). V lost 0 bases and J 5 bases, leaving 10 bases between the germline ends. The CDR3 contains 13 residues. Germline lookup yields CDR1 GTSNPN and CDR2 SVGIG (reference sequence). In nucleotides, the CDR3 is TGTGCCTGGAGTGTAGCCACAGGGTATGGCTACACCTTC. It specifies CAWSVATGYGYTF.

This chain links TRBV7-8 with TRBJ2-2, with D perhaps being TRBD1 or TRBD2 (5 bases each). V was cut by 1 base and J by 3 bases, with 12 bases left in between. The CDR3 length is 16 residues. CDR1 and CDR2 from the germline V gene are SGHVS and FQNEAQ. CDR3 amino acids: CASSLVPGRDTGELFF. The CDR3 DNA sequence: TGTGCCAGCAGCTTAGTCCCAGGGAGAGACACCGGGGAGCTGTTTTTT.